This T cell receptor (beta chain) was retrieved from a study of identical twins. Study results and limitations: Weaker excess twin sharing was observed in beta out-of-frame sequences.

TCRdb reprocessed the 5' RACE reads with MiXCR, giving one entry per CDR3 protein. The sample has 200,000 to 250,000 distinct CDR3 sequences; 7% to 8.5% are singletons. Everyone who gave samples was a healthy Caucasian. Germline CDR1 and CDR2: SGHVS and FQNEAQ. This CDR3 contains 13 residues. The V and J ends lost 5 bases and 12 bases, in that order; junction bases with no gene match: 8. This clonotype was counted many times. Antigen unknown. This same sample was also taken into another study, of yellow fever vaccine responses in identical twins.

The chain combines TRBV7-8 with TRBJ2-1; 9 bases align to TRBD1. The sequence was obtained from a woman under 30 in good health. Sequencing was carried out using CD8+ T cells sorted from blood. This CDR3 is CASSPYTGGVQFF. Here the CDR3 DNA reads TGTGCCAGCAGCCCCTACACAGGGGGCGTGCAGTTCTTC.